This T cell receptor (beta chain) was identified during a study of human T cells and chemical hapten exposure. Looking at the study overall: Each week of the roughly 26-week study, patients had diphenylcyclopropenone applied to the scalp. Patch tests applied 0.01% DPC to the upper back and were scored after 6 days.

Germline assignment: CDR1 LGHDT and CDR2 YNNKEL (reference sequence). Trimming took 3 bases from V and 9 from J; bases not matched to a gene: 4. This CDR3 contains 14 residues. The study's findings and limits: Following DPC sensitization, TCRs present above 1 in 1000 frequency showed no change. All donors were alopecia patients, so their immunity may differ from that of healthy people.

TCRdb fed the RACE reads into MiXCR, producing one record per CDR3 protein. The sample holds tens of thousands of distinct CDR3 sequences, about 8.5% seen once. This sample's time point: patch test 2, 6 weeks after DPC sensitization. Indicated treatment: therapeutic diphenylcyclopropenone sensitization with weekly scalp DPC. Comments on this clonotype: Its target is unknown.

The material sequenced was whole blood, taken in connection with sensitization to the hapten diphenylcyclopropenone (DPC). This TCR was sampled from a woman aged 45-65 years with alopecia areata. Some clones in this sample may be carry-over from other donors' samples. The rearrangement links TRBV3-1 to TRBJ1-6; 8 positions match TRBD1. CDR3 sequence: CASSHDRGGSPLHF. The CDR3 nucleotides are TGTGCCAGCAGCCACGACAGGGGTGGTTCACCCCTCCACTTT. Full variable domain (remainder filled in from reference TRBV3-1 and TRBJ1-6): DTAVSQTPKYLVTQMGNDKSIKCEQNLGHDTMYWYKQDSKKFLKIMFSYNNKELIINETVPNRFSPKSPDKAHLNLHINSLELGDSAVYFCASSHDRGGSPLHFGNGTRLTVT.